The entry below describes one T cell receptor (beta chain). The authors isolated at least 7 million PBMCs per sample. A sample-barcoded 5' primer and a J-beta primer mix were used in a second PCR of about 6 to 11 cycles. Every molecule of cDNA carried a tag from a template-switch adaptor with 12 random nucleotides. TCRdb independently ran MiXCR on the 5' RACE reads; one entry per CDR3 protein. The sample includes over 450,000 distinct CDR3 sequences, nearly 25% of them seen just once. With 6 bases clipped from V and 5 bases from J, the junction kept 9 bases outside the gene matches. Looked up from germline, CDR1 is DFQATT and CDR2 is SNEGSKA (reference sequence). The CDR3 contains 13 residues. These data originate in a study of blood T cells in healthy people across ages. Study overall: About one barcoded beta molecule per two T cells came from capture by template switching.

This sample also belongs to another study, concerning T cells of mothers and their children. Per that paper: Per mother, over 9 million TCR beta CDR3 reads were obtained; per child, about 3 million.

Sequencing was performed on blood. The clonotype comes from a boy aged 10-17 years in good health. This chain connects TRBV20-1 to TRBJ2-5, with TRBD2 identical over 7 bases. The CDR3 sequence: CSATGTNIETQYF. The CDR3 DNA reads as TGCAGTGCCACCGGGACTAATATTGAGACCCAGTACTTC.